This T cell receptor (beta chain) emerged from a study of blood T cell repertoires in COVID-19. V lost 3 bases to trimming and J lost 4 bases; unmatched junction nucleotides: 4. This CDR3 is 15 amino acids long. Germline V lookup: CDR1 MNHEY, CDR2 SVGAGI. As originally analysed: Estimation of nucleated cell counts relied on the amplification of reference gene primers. Produced via immunoSEQ multiplex PCR; TCRdb's table is partial and in-frame only. V, J and clone size are those of that table, while D and trimming were read from the DNA. Of about 250,000 clones in the sample, about nine tenths were seen once.

The sample comprised peripheral blood. This TCR was sampled from a woman aged 55-70 years who had recovered from COVID-19. J is TRBJ2-1 and V is TRBV6-5; 9 bases are a match to TRBD2. The CDR3 sequence: CASSYYSGGYNEQFF. The CDR3, as DNA: TGTGCCAGCAGTTATTATAGCGGGGGATACAATGAGCAGTTCTTC.